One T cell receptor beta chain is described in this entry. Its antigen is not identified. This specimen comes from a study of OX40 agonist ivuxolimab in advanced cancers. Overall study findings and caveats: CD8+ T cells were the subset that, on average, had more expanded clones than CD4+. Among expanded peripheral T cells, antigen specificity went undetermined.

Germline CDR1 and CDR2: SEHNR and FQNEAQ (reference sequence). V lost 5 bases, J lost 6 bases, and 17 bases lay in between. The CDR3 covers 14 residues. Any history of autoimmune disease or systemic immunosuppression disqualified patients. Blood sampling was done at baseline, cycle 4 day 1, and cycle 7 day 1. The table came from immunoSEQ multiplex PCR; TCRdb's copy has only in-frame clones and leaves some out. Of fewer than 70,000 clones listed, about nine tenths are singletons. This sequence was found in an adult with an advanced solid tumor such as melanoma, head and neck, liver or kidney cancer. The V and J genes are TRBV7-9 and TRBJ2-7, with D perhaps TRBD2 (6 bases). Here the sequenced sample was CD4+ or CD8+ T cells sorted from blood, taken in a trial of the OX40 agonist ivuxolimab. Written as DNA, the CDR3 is TGTGCCAGCAGCCCCCGTGGAGGAGGGCTCGAGCAGTACTTC. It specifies CASSPRGGGLEQYF.